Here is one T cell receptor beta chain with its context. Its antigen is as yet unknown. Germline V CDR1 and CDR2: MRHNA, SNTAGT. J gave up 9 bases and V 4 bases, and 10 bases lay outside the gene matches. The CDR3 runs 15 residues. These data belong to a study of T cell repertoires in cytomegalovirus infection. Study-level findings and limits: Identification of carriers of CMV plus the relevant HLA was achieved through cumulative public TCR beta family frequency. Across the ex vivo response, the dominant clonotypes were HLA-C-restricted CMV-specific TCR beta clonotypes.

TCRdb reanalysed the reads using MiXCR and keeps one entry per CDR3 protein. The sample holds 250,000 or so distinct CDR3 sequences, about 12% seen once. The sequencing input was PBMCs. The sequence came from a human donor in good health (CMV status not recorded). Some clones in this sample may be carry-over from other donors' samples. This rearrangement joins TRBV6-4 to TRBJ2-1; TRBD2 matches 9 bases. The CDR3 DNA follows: TGTGCCAGCAGTGTCAGCGGGGGGCCTTGGAGTGAGCAGTTCTTC. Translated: CASSVSGGPWSEQFF.